The 9 T cell receptor beta chains below come from one sample, sequenced in a study of T cell clonotyping in hematopoietic cell transplantation (TCRdb year 2021). The time point label of this sample denotes: recipient sample about 28 days before transplant, after cytoreduction. The library was produced with the immunoSEQ multiplex PCR assay. The table was pulled from immuneACCESS by TCRdb, which kept in-frame rearrangements only. Such tables lose some clones; where checked, under half of the loss comes from unresolved V genes, and the rest has no known cause. Present in this sample are about 69,000 clones, 90% to 96% of which were seen just once. The ten largest clones add up to 1.5% to 2% of the sample. Sequencing used peripheral blood mononuclear cells, obtained before stem cell transplant. Receptors were obtained from a woman between 50 and 59 years old with acute myeloid leukemia. Some clones in this sample may be carry-over from other donors' samples.

The chain is built from TRBV6-5 and TRBJ1-2, with TRBD1 matching 7 bases. The CDR3 has 15 amino acids. V shed 6 bases, J shed 4 bases, and the junction held 11 bases outside the gene matches. The germline V gene encodes CDR1 MNHEY and CDR2 SVGAGI. Here the CDR3 DNA reads TGTGCCAGCAGCCAAAACCGGGACAGAGGCTATGGCTACACCTTC. It translates to CASSQNRDRGYGYTF.

The V and J genes are TRBV4-1 and TRBJ1-1, with unresolved D. The CDR3 covers 10 residues. The V and J ends lost 6 bases and 5 bases respectively, with 4 bases between them. CDR1 is MGHRA and CDR2 is YSYEKL in the germline V gene. For the CDR3, the DNA is TGCGCCAGCAGTGGGACTGAAGCTTTCTTT. It codes for CASSGTEAFF.

The chain joins TRBV2 to TRBJ1-2; D is unresolved. CDR3 size: 12 residues. V lost 8 bases and J 4 bases, leaving 11 bases between the germline ends. Germline CDR1 and CDR2: SNHLY and FYNNEI. CDR3 amino acids: CASAGSGYGYTF. In DNA form, the CDR3 reads TGTGCCAGCGCAGGATCCGGCTATGGCTACACCTTC.

The chain uses TRBV2 and TRBJ2-1, with 7 bases lining up with TRBD2. Trimming removed 6 bases from V and 6 bases from J; junction bases left unmatched: 5. This CDR3 has 13 residues. Germline loops: CDR1 SNHLY, CDR2 FYNNEI. This CDR3 reads CASSPAGSNEQFF. CDR3 coding DNA: TGTGCCAGCAGCCCAGCGGGGAGCAATGAGCAGTTCTTC.

This chain uses TRBV30 with TRBJ2-7; 7 bases are a match to TRBD1. CDR3 size: 13 residues. Per germline, CDR1 GTSNPN and CDR2 SVGIG (reference sequence). The ends lost 4 bases at V and 3 bases at J; junction bases unmatched: 6. The CDR3 spells CAWKPTGYYEQYF. The CDR3 DNA reads TGTGCCTGGAAACCGACAGGGTACTACGAGCAGTACTTC.

This chain links TRBV7-9 with TRBJ2-7; D tentatively reads TRBD1 or TRBD2 (5 bases each). Trimming cost V 1 base and J 7 bases, with 14 bases left between them. This CDR3 spans 14 amino acids. Germline V gene sequence: CDR1 SEHNR, CDR2 FQNEAQ (reference sequence). The CDR3 DNA reads TGTGCCAGCAGCTTAGGGATGAGGGGTAGGGAGCAGTACTTC. As protein: CASSLGMRGREQYF.

The chain links TRBV5-1 to TRBJ1-6; no clear D gene. CDR3 length equals 14 residues. Per the germline V gene, CDR1 is SGHRS and CDR2 is YFSETQ. Trimming pared 0 bases from V and 7 bases from J, leaving 8 bases between. The CDR3 protein is CASSLVAENSPLHF. CDR3 coding DNA: TGCGCCAGCAGCTTGGTTGCGGAAAATTCACCCCTCCACTTT.

The chain uses TRBV29-1 and TRBJ1-2; tentative D call: TRBD1 (5 bases). This CDR3 has 13 residues. Per the germline V gene, CDR1 is SQVTM and CDR2 is ANQGSEA. In DNA, the CDR3 is TGCAGTGGTCTCGCGGGGCCAGATCATGGCTACACCTTC. It yields the protein CSGLAGPDHGYTF.

The chain joins TRBV29-1 to TRBJ2-7; the D gene is possibly TRBD1 (5 bases). Germline values: CDR1 SQVTM, CDR2 ANQGSEA. The CDR3 consists of 12 residues. Trimming removed 3 bases at V and 2 bases at J, with 8 bases between. The CDR3 here is CSVEMDTYEQYF. The CDR3 bases are TGCAGCGTTGAGATGGACACCTACGAGCAGTACTTC.